These 15 T cell receptor beta chains were all obtained from the same sample, sequenced in a study of blood T cells in healthy people across ages. Primers used in a second PCR of roughly 6 to 11 cycles were a sample-barcoded 5' primer and a J-beta primer mix. TCRdb independently ran MiXCR on the 5' RACE reads; one entry per CDR3 protein. The data contain 1.5 million to 2 million distinct CDR3 sequences, about 32% of them singletons. The sample was blood. The receptor set was obtained from a woman aged 25 to 39 in good health.

This clonotype was counted only a few times. V and J are TRBV5-1 and TRBJ2-7, with D perhaps matching TRBD2 (5 bases). Trimming cost V 4 bases and J 5 bases, with 13 bases left between them. The CDR3 runs to 13 residues. The germline V gene has CDR1 SGHRS and CDR2 YFSETQ. The CDR3 spells CASSATVRDEQYF. In nucleotides, the CDR3 is TGCGCCAGCAGCGCCACGGTGAGGGACGAGCAGTACTTC. Filled out from reference TRBV5-1 and TRBJ2-7, the complete variable domain reads KAGVTQTPRYLIKTRGQQVTLSCSPISGHRSVSWYQQTPGQGLQFLFEYFSETQRNKGNFPGRFSGRQFSNSRSEMNVSTLELGDSALYLCASSATVRDEQYFGPGTRLTVT.

Of note for this clonotype: This may be a read error, as it is one base from a much larger clone. The chain uses TRBV7-2 and TRBJ2-3; D is uncertain. From germline, CDR1 is SGHTA and CDR2 FQGNSA. V was shortened by 1 base and J by 2 bases, with 10 bases between the two germline ends. The CDR3 has 15 amino acids. The CDR3 DNA sequence: TGTGCCAGCAGCTTAGATCGGGCTGACACAGATACGCAGTATTTT. It specifies CASSLDRADTDTQYF. Full variable domain (outside the CDR3, taken from reference TRBV7-2 and TRBJ2-3): GAGVSQSPSNKVTEKGKDVELRCDPISGHTALYWYRQSLGQGLEFLIYFQGNSAPDKSGLPSDRFSAERTGGSVSTLTIQRTQQEDSAVYLCASSLDRADTDTQYFGPGTRLTVL.

The V call is TRBV20-1, the J call TRBJ2-3; D might be TRBD2 (6 bases). The CDR3 extends over 15 amino acids. CDR1 DFQATT and CDR2 SNEGSKA come from the germline V gene (reference sequence). V lost 0 bases and J lost 6, with 16 bases in between. CDR3 sequence: CSARESMVGGDTQYF. DNA for the CDR3: TGCAGTGCTAGAGAATCTATGGTTGGAGGGGATACGCAGTATTTT.

This chain joins TRBV20-1 and TRBJ2-3, with 9 bases aligning to TRBD2. V lost 7 bases and J lost 4; bases outside the gene matches: 9. This CDR3 has 14 residues. In germline, CDR1 is DFQATT, CDR2 SNEGSKA (reference sequence). Written as DNA, the CDR3 is TGCAGTGTTAACGCGCTAGCGGGGCCAGATACGCAGTATTTT. Its protein is CSVNALAGPDTQYF.

The chain uses TRBV28 and TRBJ2-4; 8 nucleotides line up with TRBD1. The better agreement between TRBJ2-7 and the DNA end casts doubt on the J call. Germline loops: CDR1 MDHEN, CDR2 SYDVKM. This CDR3 comprises 14 residues. CDR3 amino acids: CASRKTGDPYEQYF. CDR3 in DNA: TGTGCCAGCAGGAAGACAGGGGATCCCTACGAGCAGTACTTC.

The V gene is TRBV10-3, the J gene TRBJ2-1, with a weak D call TRBD1 (5 bases). CDR1 is ENHRY, CDR2 SYGVKD, per germline. The CDR3 loop spans 16 amino acids. Trimming took 6 bases from V and 8 from J, leaving 23 bases between them. In DNA form, the CDR3 reads TGTGCCATCAGCTTTTTGACAGCCACCCCTGCGGATGAGCAGTTCTTC. Translated, it gives CAISFLTATPADEQFF.

The chain recombines TRBV20-1 with TRBJ2-5; D remains unclear. V was pared by 6 bases and J by 11 bases, with 13 bases between. CDR3 length: 10 residues. The germline CDR1 and CDR2 sequences are DFQATT and SNEGSKA (reference sequence). Written as DNA, the CDR3 is TGCAGTGCCGGCCCCAATGAGCAGTACTTC. Translated: CSAGPNEQYF.

The rearrangement uses TRBV6-1 and TRBJ2-7; TRBD1 aligns across 9 bases. The CDR3 spans 13 residues. V dropped 11 bases and J dropped 3; count of bases not matched to a gene: 8. Looked up from germline, CDR1 is MNHNS and CDR2 is SASEGT. CDR3 region: CAGSGTGFYEQYF. DNA of the CDR3: TGTGCCGGGTCCGGGACAGGGTTCTACGAGCAGTACTTC.

This chain joins TRBV28 and TRBJ1-5, with 8 bases that match TRBD1. CDR3 length equals 15 residues. Trimming removed 2 bases from V and 6 bases from J; junction bases left unmatched: 6. Germline CDR1 MDHEN, CDR2 SYDVKM. CDR3: CASSLAQGAVQPQHF. CDR3 DNA: TGTGCCAGCAGTTTAGCGCAGGGGGCGGTTCAGCCCCAGCATTTT.

At least ten counts were recorded for this clonotype. The chain uses TRBV7-9 and TRBJ1-2; D call uncertain. Germline V gene data show CDR1 as SEHNR and CDR2 as FQNEAQ (reference sequence). V was pared by 5 bases and J by 7 bases, with 14 bases between. The CDR3 extends over 13 amino acids. CDR3 loop: CASSQTSVSGYTF. CDR3 nucleotide sequence: TGTGCCAGCAGCCAGACGAGTGTCTCTGGCTACACCTTC.

This chain joins TRBV28 and TRBJ2-2; TRBD1 aligns across 7 bases. CDR3 size: 15 residues. Germline V lookup: CDR1 MDHEN, CDR2 SYDVKM. The trim removed 6 bases at V and 0 bases at J, leaving 4 bases unmatched. The DNA for the CDR3 is TGTGCCAGCAGGCCAGGGGGTCCGAACACCGGGGAGCTGTTTTTT. Protein product: CASRPGGPNTGELFF.

The chain has TRBV15 and TRBJ1-1; no reliable D call. V lost 1 base, J lost 4 bases, and 13 bases lay in between. Germline V lookup: CDR1 LNHNV, CDR2 YYDKDF (reference sequence). This CDR3 spans 15 amino acids. CDR3: CATSRASTGSTEAFF. In nucleotides, the CDR3 is TGTGCCACCAGCAGAGCTTCAACGGGGTCCACTGAAGCTTTCTTT.

The CDR3 loop is CASGPGQGLSTDTQYF. Written as DNA, the CDR3 is TGTGCTAGTGGCCCCGGGCAGGGGCTAAGCACAGATACGCAGTATTTT. The genes are TRBV12-5 and TRBJ2-3; a possible D gene is TRBD1 (6 bases). Germline values: CDR1 LGHNT, CDR2 FRNRAP. The CDR3 contains 16 residues. Trimming took off 6 bases at V and 0 bases at J, with 16 bases between the two ends.

This clonotype was found a few times. V usage is TRBV5-1 and J usage is TRBJ1-2; D remains ambiguous. Germline CDR1 SGHRS, CDR2 YFSETQ. The CDR3 loop spans 14 amino acids. Trimming pared 0 bases from V and 8 bases from J, leaving 14 bases between. The CDR3 region has the DNA TGCGCCAGCAGCTTGGCCGAGGTACCGGAAGGCTACACCTTC. Its translation is CASSLAEVPEGYTF.

The CDR3 nucleotides are TGTGCCATCAGCCCGGATTTAGCAACAGATACGCAGTATTTT. Translating it yields CAISPDLATDTQYF. The chain has TRBV10-3 and TRBJ2-3; no clear D. Germline V gene data show CDR1 as ENHRY and CDR2 as SYGVKD. The CDR3 totals 14 residues. The V end lost 6 bases, the J end lost 3 bases, and 13 bases lay between the germline ends.